What follows are 15 T cell receptor beta chains derived from one specimen sequenced in a study of T-cell reconstitution after alpha-beta-depleted transplantation in children. During its preparation, the TCRbeta library received unique molecular identifiers. Each CDR3 protein gets one entry after TCRdb re-called the PCR reads with MiXCR. This sample has about 400,000 distinct CDR3 sequences, with 13% found just once. Specimen: PBMCs, collected from the stem cell graft. Receptors originate from a human donor who donated a stem cell graft to a child with Fanconi anemia.

V gene TRBV7-9 combines with J gene TRBJ2-2; either TRBD1 or TRBD2 may fit D (7 bases each). CDR1 is SEHNR and CDR2 is FQNEAQ in the germline V gene (reference sequence). V shed 5 bases and J shed 2 bases, with 21 bases lying between them. The CDR3 contains 18 residues. The CDR3 DNA reads TGTGCCAGCAGCGCCTCAGGGGGGGGGGCGCTAAACACCGGGGAGCTGTTTTTT. It is translated as CASSASGGGALNTGELFF.

The chain recombines TRBV15 with TRBJ1-4; a possible D gene is TRBD1 (6 bases). The CDR3 is made up of 17 amino acids. Trimming shortened V by 1 base and J by 6 bases, and 18 bases separated the two germline ends. CDR1 LNHNV and CDR2 YYDKDF come from the germline V gene (reference sequence). The CDR3 sequence is CATSRGPGQGSYEKLFF. CDR3 sequence (DNA): TGTGCCACCAGCAGAGGTCCCGGGCAGGGGTCTTATGAAAAACTGTTTTTT.

This clonotype turned up a few times. The chain employs TRBV7-6 and TRBJ1-1; 7 bases map to TRBD1. The length of the CDR3 is 15 residues. The J segment lost 2 bases and the V segment lost 1 base, leaving 4 bases of the junction unmatched. Per germline, CDR1 SGHVS and CDR2 FNYEAQ. The CDR3 DNA reads TGTGCCAGCAGCTTAGTTCAGGGGGATAACACTGAAGCTTTCTTT. Translation: CASSLVQGDNTEAFF.

The genes are TRBV5-1 and TRBJ1-1; D might be TRBD1 (6 bases). Germline assignment: CDR1 SGHRS and CDR2 YFSETQ. The CDR3 extends over 16 amino acids. The ends were cut back, 3 bases at V and 7 bases at J, with 22 bases in the middle. The chain's CDR3 is CASSSNIQQGGGEAFF. The CDR3 region has the DNA TGCGCCAGCAGCTCAAATATACAACAGGGAGGCGGTGAAGCTTTCTTT.

The rearrangement joins TRBV6-1 to TRBJ1-1; TRBD1 matches at 9 bases. Per the germline V gene, CDR1 is MNHNS and CDR2 is SASEGT. The CDR3 has 16 residues. Trimming took 5 bases from V and 2 from J; bases not matched to a gene: 9. The CDR3 protein is CASSTLGQGPNTEAFF. The CDR3 DNA reads TGTGCCAGCAGTACCTTAGGACAGGGGCCCAACACTGAAGCTTTCTTT.

This clonotype was observed many times. The chain uses TRBV3-1 and TRBJ2-1; 8 bases are shared with TRBD2. The CDR3 is 13 amino acids. Trimming at V came to 5 bases and at J to 5 bases, leaving 2 bases not matched to a gene. CDR1 is LGHDT, CDR2 YNNKEL, per germline (reference sequence). The CDR3 is CASSYGGDNEQFF. DNA of the CDR3: TGTGCCAGCAGCTACGGGGGGGACAATGAGCAGTTCTTC.

This clonotype was seen only once. The conserved phenylalanine or tryptophan is not found at the CDR3 terminus, so this likely reflects a read error. This sequence joins TRBV4-2 and TRBJ1-6, with 9 nucleotides matching TRBD1. V lost 3 bases to trimming and J lost 11 bases; unmatched junction nucleotides: 8. This CDR3 contains 15 residues. The V gene's germline CDR1 is LGHNA and CDR2 YNFKEQ. CDR3 nucleotide sequence: TGTGCCAGCAGCCAGAGGGACAGGGAAGTTGCACCCCTCCACTGT. Translating it yields CASSQRDREVAPLHC.

There are many counts of this clonotype. This sequence joins TRBV29-1 and TRBJ2-1; D might be TRBD1 or TRBD2, each matching 5 bases. With 7 bases removed from V and 7 bases from J, the gap between germline ends came to 14 bases. CDR3 length: 12 amino acids. The germline V gene has CDR1 SQVTM and CDR2 ANQGSEA. CDR3 nucleotides: TGCAGCGCCCACGAGGGGCGGAATGAGCAGTTCTTC. It specifies CSAHEGRNEQFF.

This clonotype was counted between two and nine times. The chain joins TRBV3-1 to TRBJ2-5, with TRBD1 matching 11 bases. V shed 4 bases and J 0 bases; nucleotides not matched to a gene: 4. The CDR3 is 16 residues long. Germline values: CDR1 LGHDT, CDR2 YNNKEL (reference sequence). Here the CDR3 DNA reads TGTGCCAGCAGCCCGTGGACAGGGGGCGACCAAGAGACCCAGTACTTC. It yields the protein CASSPWTGGDQETQYF.

This clonotype turned up a few times. The rearrangement joins TRBV10-1 to TRBJ2-5; maybe TRBD2 (6 bases). Germline lookup yields CDR1 WNHNN and CDR2 SYGVQD (reference sequence). V gave up 3 bases and J gave up 1 base, with 15 bases separating them. The CDR3 is 16 residues long. DNA for the CDR3: TGCGCCAGCAGTGACCCGGGGGAGAACTTCCAAGAGACCCAGTACTTC. Its protein product is CASSDPGENFQETQYF.

This clonotype came up many times. This sequence joins TRBV5-1 and TRBJ2-7; tentatively, D is TRBD1 (5 bases). V was cut by 0 bases and J by 2 bases, with 12 bases left in between. CDR1 is SGHRS, CDR2 YFSETQ, per germline. CDR3 length: 15 residues. CDR3 bases: TGCGCCAGCAGCTTGGAGCCGACAGCCCCCTACGAGCAGTACTTC. It yields the protein CASSLEPTAPYEQYF.

This chain joins TRBV7-8 and TRBJ1-3; 7 nucleotides align to TRBD1. Germline-derived CDR1 and CDR2 are SGHVS and FQNEAQ. The V segment lost 5 bases and the J segment 4 bases; nucleotides outside the gene matches: 11. The CDR3 totals 16 residues. In DNA form, the CDR3 reads TGTGCCAGCAGCCGGTCGAGGGGGCTCAGGGGAAACACCATATATTTT. It translates to CASSRSRGLRGNTIYF.

The rearrangement joins TRBV19 to TRBJ2-7; possibly TRBD1 for D (6 bases). This CDR3 is built from 18 residues. V lost 5 bases, J lost 2 bases, and 25 bases lay in between. Germline CDR1 and CDR2: LNHDA and SQIVND (reference sequence). The CDR3 DNA is TGTGCCAGTAGTGCGAAACCTTTTTCGGACAGTCTCCCCTACGAGCAGTACTTC. Translating gives CASSAKPFSDSLPYEQYF.

This clonotype came up many times. The chain carries TRBV6-2 or TRBV6-3 and TRBJ1-5; TRBD1 matches 7 bases. The CDR3 is 15 residues long. With V trimmed by 6 bases and J by 7 bases, 12 bases remained unmatched. Germline CDR1 and CDR2: MNHEY and SVGEGT. This CDR3 reads CASSTGVNQRQPQHF. CDR3 coding DNA: TGTGCCAGCAGCACAGGGGTTAATCAGAGACAGCCCCAGCATTTT.

This sequence joins TRBV5-1 and TRBJ2-1, with D possibly being TRBD2 (5 bases). Germline CDR1 reads SGHRS; CDR2 reads YFSETQ. The V gene lost 5 bases and the J gene lost 9 bases, with 21 bases spanning the gap. The CDR3 is made up of 15 amino acids. This chain's CDR3 is CASRREKFSGGEQFF. The DNA of the CDR3 is TGCGCCAGCAGGAGGGAGAAGTTTAGTGGCGGTGAGCAGTTCTTC.